The present entry profiles one T cell receptor (beta chain) with its context. This clonotype was seen only a few times. Its antigen target is currently unknown. No base-level quality is on record; no much larger clone is a single base apart. The sample belongs to a study of T cells in Graves' hyperthyroidism and ophthalmopathy (dated by TCRdb to the late 2010s). Regarding the research as a whole: To identify TCR V-J signatures that set the groups apart, the researchers used a discovery cohort of 100 patients, made up of 43 with Graves' ophthalmopathy and 55 to 65 with stable Graves' hyperthyroidism. Whether ophthalmopathy could be predicted prospectively was tested in an independent validation cohort made up of 18 hyperthyroidism patients plus 17 patients who later progressed to ophthalmopathy. The 100 or so discovery patients were randomly split 7:3 into training and test sets. In addition, the study compared T-cell repertoires in thyroid tissue and in blood from about 6 Graves' hyperthyroidism patients. Following sampling, methimazole starting at 30 mg daily was given to hyperthyroidism patients, and high-dose intravenous methylprednisolone was given to ophthalmopathy patients. The paper reports TCR Vbeta CDR3 sequencing of approximately 140 peripheral blood samples: 40 or so ophthalmopathy, about 75 hyperthyroidism and approximately 17 progressor patients. Study-level results and caveats: In validation, progression to ophthalmopathy was predicted by the model with 70.59% sensitivity and 72% to 85% specificity, a median of about 6.8 months before onset. No statistical method was used to set the sample size in advance, and investigators knew the group allocation. Ophthalmopathy was separated from stable hyperthyroidism by a 13 V-J signature model, with about 86% sensitivity and about 81% specificity obtained in cross-validation and 80%/75% obtained in testing. Most expanded thyroid clonotypes (frequency above 0.001) were also found in blood, which suggests that blood repertoires may mirror thyroid immune responses.

A patient counted as having stable Graves' hyperthyroidism if no progression to ophthalmopathy occurred over 18 months of follow-up. Hyperthyroidism patients were newly diagnosed, with disease duration under 2 months, and aged 18 to 65 years. Any patient with an uncontrolled infection, another autoimmune disease, pregnancy or lactation was excluded. Diagnoses relied on clinical symptoms, serum thyroxine and TRAb, thyroid ultrasound and orbital computed tomography. Trizol reagent was used to extract total RNA, and RNA quality was then checked on an Agilent 2100 Bioanalyzer. Spanning cysteine to phenylalanine, the CDR3 consists of 16 amino acids. Only CDR3 DNA remains: 48 bases, in frame from the first base. From the germline V gene (reference sequence), CDR1 is DFQATT and CDR2 is SNEGSKA. V has 2 bases trimmed and J has 4 bases trimmed; junction bases matching no gene number 9. The TCR beta CDR3 regions were amplified from the RNA transcripts. A first-round RT-PCR of the TCR CDR3 used the HTBI primer set with the Qiagen OneStep RT-PCR kit. Libraries were constructed in a second round of multiplex PCR, after which size selection and purification were performed. Paired-end sequencing of the libraries was performed with 100 bp reads on an Illumina HiSeq2000. The published analysis was carried out like this. SOAPnuke was used to process the raw data, throwing out any read that contained adapters or uncalled bases, had a mean Phred below 15, or lacked an exact constant-primer or identifier match. High-quality paired reads were merged with COPE v1.2.5, and unique nucleotide sequences were defined as clonotypes. Clonotypes were aligned to IMGT TRBV, TRBD and TRBJ reference segments using MiTCR v1.1. Only V-J combinations with frequency above 0.0001, covering about 99% of repertoires, were analysed. A TCS score was defined as the ratio between F50 (clonal expansion) and ExV (chaos), using BLOSUM62-based TCRdist between CDR3 peptides within each V-J. Welch's t-statistics and random forest reduced just over 500 V-J features to about 12, which were used in a naive Bayes classifier (R e1071). Clones were called with MiXCR by TCRdb after fastp trimmed the public reads at Q25, and only in-frame beta chains were retained. Rows matching on CDR3 protein sequence are summarized as one entry with the most common DNA and genes. TCRdb assigned the V and J calls; the authors' analysis was not used. This sample holds some 510,000 distinct CDR3 sequences; about 43% were observed only once. The ten largest clones represent 8.2% of the sample.

The material sequenced was peripheral blood or thyroid tissue (not recorded which). The clonotype was recovered from a woman younger than 35 with Graves' hyperthyroidism. Donor details come from another sample of the same person, matched by shared clones. The chain links TRBV20-1 with TRBJ1-3, with 9 junctional bases fitting TRBD1. The DNA is as follows: TGCAGTGCTAGACCGGGGGGACAGGGAGAAGGAAACACCATATATTTT. Translated, it reads CSARPGGQGEGNTIYF.